This record concerns one TCR beta chain sequence. It lacks a known antigen. The input lacks base qualities; no much larger clone sits a single base away. The immunoSEQ Assay, a bias-controlled multiplex PCR, was used to amplify TCRbeta CDR3 regions from genomic DNA. The original pipeline was this. The number of nucleated cells in each sample was estimated by amplification of reference gene primers within the assay. To quantify the absolute abundance of each unique TCRbeta CDR3 rearrangement, sequence reads were collapsed and filtered. For each sample, productive Simpson clonality was calculated as the square root of Simpson's diversity index across productive rearrangements. TCRdb stores this immuneACCESS table with in-frame sequences only. Part of the clones is absent; in the studies checked, under half of the shortfall reflects unresolved V genes, and no reason is known for the rest. D and trimming come from the DNA, and the V and J calls and clone size come from that table. The sample yields about 86,000 clones; under 85% were counted once. Jointly, the top ten make up over 9% of the sample.

Including cysteine and phenylalanine, the CDR3 has 15 amino acids. The sequence is cut down to CDR3 DNA, 45 bases in frame from base 1. For this chain, trimming is 6 bases at the V end and 3 bases at the J end, and the number of junction bases without a gene match is 5. The germline V gene encodes CDR1 SGHTA and CDR2 FQGNSA. The data were obtained in a study of blood T cell repertoires in COVID-19 (dated by TCRdb to 2020 to 2021). As for the study more broadly: Collaborator samples came from the United States, Italy and Spain and covered acute and convalescent phases of COVID-19. The prospective study material was composed of cDNA or gDNA derived from T cells, B-cell-depleted T cells, or PBMCs. Subjects who had been exposed to COVID-19, were actively infected with it, or had recovered from it provided the deeply sampled blood TCRbeta repertoires that made up the dataset. The repertoires were made available in a free public database intended to serve as a resource for research on the immune response to SARS-CoV-2. The samples were drawn from the first 160 participants of the ongoing ImmuneRACE study and from 1,254 subjects provided by 6 global collaborators. Sample metadata almost always included a de-identified subject ID, COVID-19 status, age in years and sex. Where available, HLA class I and class II types were taken from metadata supplied by the sample provider and were not determined by assay-based typing. What the authors observed across the whole study: How much clinical and demographic metadata was included differed by source and by participant, and the metadata was provided uncurated.

Whole blood was collected in K2EDTA tubes by collaborating institutions according to the institutions' own protocols. For TCRbeta analysis, collaborator samples were shipped as frozen whole blood, as isolated PBMCs, or as DNA extracted from either sample type. The chain is made from TRBV7-2 and TRBJ1-5, with 10 middle bases fitting TRBD1. The TCR was taken from a man between 65 and 85 years old with acute or convalescent COVID-19. What was sequenced was peripheral blood. The CDR3 region has the sequence CASSLDRGNNQPQHF. In nucleotide form, the sequence is TGTGCCAGCAGTCTGGACAGGGGGAACAATCAGCCCCAGCATTTT.